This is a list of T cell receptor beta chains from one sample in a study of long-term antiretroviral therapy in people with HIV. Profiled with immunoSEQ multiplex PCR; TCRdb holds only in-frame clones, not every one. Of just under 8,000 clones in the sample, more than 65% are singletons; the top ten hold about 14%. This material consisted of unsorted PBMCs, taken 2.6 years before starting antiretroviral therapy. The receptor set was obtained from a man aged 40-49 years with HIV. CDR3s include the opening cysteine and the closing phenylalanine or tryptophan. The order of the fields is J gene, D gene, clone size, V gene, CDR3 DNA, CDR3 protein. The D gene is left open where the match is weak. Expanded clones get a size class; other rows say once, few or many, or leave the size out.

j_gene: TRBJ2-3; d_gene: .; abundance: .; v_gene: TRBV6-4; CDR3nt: TGTGCCAGCAGTGACCAGGACAGTTCGGTAAAGGACACTAGCACAGATACGCAGTATTTT; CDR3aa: CASSDQDSSVKDTSTDTQYF
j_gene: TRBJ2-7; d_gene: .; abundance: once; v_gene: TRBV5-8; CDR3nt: TGTGCCAGCACCCTTGGTGTGGCAGGACGCTACGAGCAGTACTTC; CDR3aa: CASTLGVAGRYEQYF
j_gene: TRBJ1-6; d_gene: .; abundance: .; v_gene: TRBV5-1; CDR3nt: TGCGCCAGCAGCGGAGGCGACGGAGGGTCACCCCTCCACTTT; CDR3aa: CASSGGDGGSPLHF
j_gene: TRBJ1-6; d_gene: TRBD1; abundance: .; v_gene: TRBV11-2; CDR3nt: TGTGCCAGCAGCTTAGATCGCCCGGGACAGGGGTTTTCACCCCTCCACTTT; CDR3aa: CASSLDRPGQGFSPLHF
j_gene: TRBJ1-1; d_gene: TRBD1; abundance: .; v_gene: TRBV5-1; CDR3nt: TGCGCCAGCAGCCCCGGGGACAGGGGTACTGAAGCTTTCTTT; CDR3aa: CASSPGDRGTEAFF
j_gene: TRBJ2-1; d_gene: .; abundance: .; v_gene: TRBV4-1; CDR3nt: TGCGCCAGCAGCCACTCGTGGAGCCGAGCCGGCAATGAGCAGTTCTTC; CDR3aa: CASSHSWSRAGNEQFF
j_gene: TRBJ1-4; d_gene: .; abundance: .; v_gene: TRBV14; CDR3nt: TGTGCCAGCAGCCAAGGCGGAACCAACCGAGAAAAACTGTTTTTT; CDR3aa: CASSQGGTNREKLFF
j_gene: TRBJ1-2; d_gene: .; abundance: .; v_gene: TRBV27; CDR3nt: TGTGCCAGCAGCCCGGGGAGCGGCTACACCTTC; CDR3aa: CASSPGSGYTF
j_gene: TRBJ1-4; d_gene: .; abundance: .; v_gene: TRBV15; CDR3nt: TGTGCCACCAGCAGCTTAGAAAAACTGTTTTTT; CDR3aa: CATSSLEKLFF
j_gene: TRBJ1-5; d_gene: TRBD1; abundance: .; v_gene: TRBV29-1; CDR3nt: TGCAGCGTTGAGACAGGGGGACAGCCCCAGCATTTT; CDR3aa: CSVETGGQPQHF
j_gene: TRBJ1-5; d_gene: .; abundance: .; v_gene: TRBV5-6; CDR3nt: TGTGCCAGCAGCTTCGGGGGCAATCAGCCCCAGCATTTT; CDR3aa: CASSFGGNQPQHF
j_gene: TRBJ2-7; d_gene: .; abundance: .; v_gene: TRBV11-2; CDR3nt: TGTGCCAGCAGCTTAGCGGCCGGGAGTGAGCAGTACTTC; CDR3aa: CASSLAAGSEQYF
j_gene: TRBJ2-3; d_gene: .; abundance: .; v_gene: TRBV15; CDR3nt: TGTGCCACCAGCAGAGATTCCGGGGTTAGCACAGATACGCAGTATTTT; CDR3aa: CATSRDSGVSTDTQYF
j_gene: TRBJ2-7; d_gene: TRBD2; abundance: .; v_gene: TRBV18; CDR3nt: TGTGCCAGCTCACCCTTGGGCGCGGGGGTTTCCTACGAGCAGTACTTC; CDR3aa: CASSPLGAGVSYEQYF
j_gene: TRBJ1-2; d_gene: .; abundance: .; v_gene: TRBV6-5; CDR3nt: TGTGCCAGCCGAGGGGGGGCCGCTGGGGAAGGCTACACCTTC; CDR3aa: CASRGGAAGEGYTF
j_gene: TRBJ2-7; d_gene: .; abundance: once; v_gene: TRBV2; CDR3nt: TGTGCCAGCAGTGAAATCGACAACTACGAGCAGTACTTC; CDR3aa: CASSEIDNYEQYF
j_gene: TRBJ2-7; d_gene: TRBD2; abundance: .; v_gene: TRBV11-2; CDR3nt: TGTGCCAGCAGCTTAGCTAGCGGGGGGAACGAGCAGTACTTC; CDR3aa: CASSLASGGNEQYF
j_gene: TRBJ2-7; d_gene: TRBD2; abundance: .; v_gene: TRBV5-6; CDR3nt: TGTGCCAGCAGCTTAGGACTAGCGGGGGGGGTCTACGAGCAGTACTTC; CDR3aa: CASSLGLAGGVYEQYF
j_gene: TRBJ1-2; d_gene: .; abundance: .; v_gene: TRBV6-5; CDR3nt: TGTGCCAGCAGTGAGGGTGTCGGCTATGGCTACACCTTC; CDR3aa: CASSEGVGYGYTF
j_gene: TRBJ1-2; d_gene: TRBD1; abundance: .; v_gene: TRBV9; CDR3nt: TGTGCCAGCAGCGTAGAATCTCGGGGGACAGGATACTATGGCTACACCTTC; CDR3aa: CASSVESRGTGYYGYTF
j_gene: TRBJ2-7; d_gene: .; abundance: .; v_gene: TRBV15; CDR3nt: TGTGCCACCAGCAGAGATAGGGGAGGGGGCTGGGAGTACGAGCAGTACTTC; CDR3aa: CATSRDRGGGWEYEQYF
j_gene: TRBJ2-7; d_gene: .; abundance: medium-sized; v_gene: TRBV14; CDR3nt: TGTGCCAGCAGCCAAGATGGGCAGTTCTCCTACGAGCAGTACTTC; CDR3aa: CASSQDGQFSYEQYF
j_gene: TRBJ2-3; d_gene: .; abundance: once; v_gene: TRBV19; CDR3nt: TGTGCCAGTAGTATCTTAGAGGAAGCAGATACGCAGTATTTT; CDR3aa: CASSILEEADTQYF
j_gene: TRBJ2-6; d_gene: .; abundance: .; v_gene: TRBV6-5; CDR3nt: TGTGCCAGCAGTCGGGACTTTACTGGGGCCAACGTCCTGACTTTC; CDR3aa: CASSRDFTGANVLTF
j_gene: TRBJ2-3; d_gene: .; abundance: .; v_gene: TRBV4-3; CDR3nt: TGCGCCAGCAGCCATGGCGGGGGCACAGATACGCAGTATTTT; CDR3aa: CASSHGGGTDTQYF
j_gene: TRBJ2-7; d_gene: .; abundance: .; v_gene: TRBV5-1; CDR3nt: TGCGCCAGCAGCTTGGAAGAGGGGTCCTACGAGCAGTACTTC; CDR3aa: CASSLEEGSYEQYF
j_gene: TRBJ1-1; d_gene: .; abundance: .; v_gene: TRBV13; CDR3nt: TGTGCCAGCAGCTTAGGAGGGATGAACACTGAAGCTTTCTTT; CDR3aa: CASSLGGMNTEAFF
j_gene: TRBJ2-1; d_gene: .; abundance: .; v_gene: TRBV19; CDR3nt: TGTGCCAGTAGTATAGATCATTCGGGGGAAATTGAGCAGTTCTTC; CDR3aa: CASSIDHSGEIEQFF
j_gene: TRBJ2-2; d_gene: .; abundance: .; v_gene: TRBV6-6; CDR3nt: TGTGCCAGCACTAGACGTACGAACACCGGGGAGCTGTTTTTT; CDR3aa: CASTRRTNTGELFF
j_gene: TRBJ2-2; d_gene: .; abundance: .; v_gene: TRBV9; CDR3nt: TGTGCCAGCAGCGCGCTACAGGGTCGGACCGGGGAGCTGTTTTTT; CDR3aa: CASSALQGRTGELFF
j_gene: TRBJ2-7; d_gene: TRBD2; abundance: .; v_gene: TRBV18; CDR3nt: TGTGCCAGCTCCCGCAGTGTAGCGGGGGACCTATCCTACGAGCAGTACTTC; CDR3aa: CASSRSVAGDLSYEQYF
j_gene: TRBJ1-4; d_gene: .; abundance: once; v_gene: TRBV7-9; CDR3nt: TGTGCCAGCAGCTCATTAGGGACCCGGGACGGAAATGAAAAACTGTTTTTT; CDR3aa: CASSSLGTRDGNEKLFF
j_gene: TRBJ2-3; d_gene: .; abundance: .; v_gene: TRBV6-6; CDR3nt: TGTGCCAGCAGTCGCGGTTCAGGGACAGATACGCAGTATTTT; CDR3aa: CASSRGSGTDTQYF
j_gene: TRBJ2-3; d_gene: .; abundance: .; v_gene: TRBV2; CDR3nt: TGTGCCAGCAGTGAAGCAGGGGGGGGGCTGGATACGCAGTATTTT; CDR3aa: CASSEAGGGLDTQYF
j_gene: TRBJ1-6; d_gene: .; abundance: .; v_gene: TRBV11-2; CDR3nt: TGTGCCAGCAGCGTAGACAGGTTACGTTCACCCCTCCACTTT; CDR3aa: CASSVDRLRSPLHF
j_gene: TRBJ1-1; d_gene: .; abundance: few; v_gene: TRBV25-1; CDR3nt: TGTGCCAGCAGTGAATCTGGGGGCGGGGCCACTGAAGCTTTCTTT; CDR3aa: CASSESGGGATEAFF
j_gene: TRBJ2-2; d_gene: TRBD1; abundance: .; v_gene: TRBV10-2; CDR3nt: TGCGCCAGCAGTGTAACAGGGGGCACCGGGGAGCTGTTTTTT; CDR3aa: CASSVTGGTGELFF
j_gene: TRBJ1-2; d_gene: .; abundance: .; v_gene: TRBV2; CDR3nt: TGTGCCAGCAGTGGAGGGGACTATGGCTACACCTTC; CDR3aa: CASSGGDYGYTF
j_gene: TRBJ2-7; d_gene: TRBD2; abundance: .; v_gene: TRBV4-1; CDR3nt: TGCGCCAGCAGCCCTAGCGGGGGGGCAATTGAGCAGTACTTC; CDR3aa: CASSPSGGAIEQYF
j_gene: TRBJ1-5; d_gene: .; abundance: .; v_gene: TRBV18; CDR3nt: TGTGCCAGCTCACCAGGGTATAGCAATCAGCCCCAGCATTTT; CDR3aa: CASSPGYSNQPQHF
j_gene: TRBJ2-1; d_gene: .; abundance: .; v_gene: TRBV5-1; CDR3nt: TGCGCCAGCAGCTTGGGGGGCTCCTACAATGAGCAGTTCTTC; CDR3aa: CASSLGGSYNEQFF
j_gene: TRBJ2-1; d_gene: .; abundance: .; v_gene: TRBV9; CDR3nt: TGTGCCAGCAGCTCCTCGCCGAGCTCCTACAATGAGCAGTTCTTC; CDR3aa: CASSSSPSSYNEQFF
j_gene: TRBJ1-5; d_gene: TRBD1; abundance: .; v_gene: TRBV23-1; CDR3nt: TGCGCCAGCAGTCAATCGTGGGACAGGGGGAGTCAGCCCCAGCATTTT; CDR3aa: CASSQSWDRGSQPQHF
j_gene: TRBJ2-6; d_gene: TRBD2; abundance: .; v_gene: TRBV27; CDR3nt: TGTGCCAGCTGTAAGGCGGGGGAACCAGGGGCCAACGTCCTGACTTTC; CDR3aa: CASCKAGEPGANVLTF
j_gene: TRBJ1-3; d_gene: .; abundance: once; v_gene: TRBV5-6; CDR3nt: TGTGCCAGCACCTTAGTGGGGAGCTCTGGAAACACCATATATTTT; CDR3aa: CASTLVGSSGNTIYF
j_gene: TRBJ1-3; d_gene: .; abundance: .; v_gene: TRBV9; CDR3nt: TGTGCCAGCAGCGTTGGGGAGAGCTCTGGAAACACCATATATTTT; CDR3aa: CASSVGESSGNTIYF
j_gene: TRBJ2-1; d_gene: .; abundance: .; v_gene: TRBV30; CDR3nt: TGTGCCTGGAGCGTTGGTTCGGGGGGCCTGACTTTTAGCTCCTACAATGAGCAGTTCTTC; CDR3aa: CAWSVGSGGLTFSSYNEQFF
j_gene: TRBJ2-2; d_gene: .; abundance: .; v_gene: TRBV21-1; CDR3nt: TGTGCCAGCAGCAAAAGCGGGGGGCCGACCGGGGAGCTGTTTTTT; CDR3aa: CASSKSGGPTGELFF
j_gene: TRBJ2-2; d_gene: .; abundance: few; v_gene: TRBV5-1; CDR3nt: TGCGCCAGCAGCTATGGCGGGGAGCTGTTTTTT; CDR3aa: CASSYGGELFF
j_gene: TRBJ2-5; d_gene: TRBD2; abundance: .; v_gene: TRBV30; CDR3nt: TGTGCCTGGAGTCTGACGTCCGGGGGGGAGGAGACCCAGTACTTC; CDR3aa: CAWSLTSGGEETQYF
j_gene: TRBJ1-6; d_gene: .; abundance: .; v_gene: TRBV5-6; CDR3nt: TGTGCCAGCAGCTTGATGACAAGCTCCTATAATTCACCCCTCCACTTT; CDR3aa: CASSLMTSSYNSPLHF
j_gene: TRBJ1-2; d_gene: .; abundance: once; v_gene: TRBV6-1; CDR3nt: TGTGCCAGCAGTGATTGGGTATCCTTCTATGGCTACACCTTC; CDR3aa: CASSDWVSFYGYTF
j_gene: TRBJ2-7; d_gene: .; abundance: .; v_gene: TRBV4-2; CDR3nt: TGTGCCAGCAGCCAAGATAGGCCATCGGACGGGGGATACGAGCAGTACTTC; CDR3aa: CASSQDRPSDGGYEQYF
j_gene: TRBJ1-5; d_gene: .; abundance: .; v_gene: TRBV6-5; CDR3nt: TGTGCCAGCAGTTACAGGGGGGTTGGGCAGCCCCAGCATTTT; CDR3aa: CASSYRGVGQPQHF
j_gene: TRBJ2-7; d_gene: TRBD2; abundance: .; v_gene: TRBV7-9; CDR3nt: TGTGCCAGCAGCCAACTACTAGCGGGGGCCAACTCCTACGAGCAGTACTTC; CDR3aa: CASSQLLAGANSYEQYF